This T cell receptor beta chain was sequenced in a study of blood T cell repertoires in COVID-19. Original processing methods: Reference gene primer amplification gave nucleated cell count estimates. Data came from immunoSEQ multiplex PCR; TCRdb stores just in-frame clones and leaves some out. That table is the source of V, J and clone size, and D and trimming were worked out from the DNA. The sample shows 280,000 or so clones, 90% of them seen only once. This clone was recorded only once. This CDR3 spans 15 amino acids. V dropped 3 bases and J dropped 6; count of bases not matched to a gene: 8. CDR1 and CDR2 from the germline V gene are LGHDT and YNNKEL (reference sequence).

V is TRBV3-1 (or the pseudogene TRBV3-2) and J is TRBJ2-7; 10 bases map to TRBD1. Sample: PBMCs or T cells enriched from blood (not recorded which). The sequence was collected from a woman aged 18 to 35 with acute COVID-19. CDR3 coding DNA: TGTGCCAGCAGCCAGGTAGGACAGGGGGTGGGCGAGCAGTACTTC. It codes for CASSQVGQGVGEQYF.